The rows below give T cell receptor beta chains drawn from one sample of a study of T-cell reconstitution after alpha-beta-depleted transplantation in children. One entry per CDR3 protein results from TCRdb running MiXCR on the PCR reads. The data hold 150,000 to 250,000 distinct CDR3 sequences, with about 6% observed a single time. Sequenced material: PBMCs, taken before TCRalphabeta/CD19-depleted stem cell transplant. All receptors come from a girl in the first two years of life with combined immunodeficiency, due to receive a stem cell transplant. The CDR3 runs from the conserved cysteine through the conserved F or W. Fields, in order: V gene, clone size, J gene, D gene, CDR3 protein, CDR3 DNA. D genes are given only for firm matches. Size tells how often a clone was seen (once, few, many) or the class of an expanded clone, and some rows leave it out.

TRBV12-5	few	TRBJ2-7	TRBD1	CASGGDRPSYEQYF	TGTGCTAGTGGGGGGGACAGACCCTCCTACGAGCAGTACTTC
TRBV5-5	few	TRBJ1-1	-	CASSLEMAWQAFF	TGTGCCAGCAGCTTGGAAATGGCCTGGCAAGCTTTCTTT
TRBV20-1	many	TRBJ1-2	-	CSARDGRTYGYTF	TGCAGTGCTAGAGATGGCAGAACCTATGGCTACACCTTC
TRBV12-3/TRBV12-4	many	TRBJ2-7	TRBD1	CASSLRVGTGSSYEQYF	TGTGCCAGCAGTTTAAGGGTGGGGACAGGGAGCTCCTACGAGCAGTACTTC
TRBV4-1	few	TRBJ2-7	TRBD1	CASSQTTGSYEQYF	TGCGCCAGCAGCCAAACGACAGGGTCCTACGAGCAGTACTTC
TRBV5-1	many	TRBJ2-7	-	CASSLGAKYEQYF	TGCGCCAGCAGCTTGGGGGCAAAATACGAGCAGTACTTC
TRBV5-6	many	TRBJ2-3	TRBD2	CASSLGLAGFKDTQYF	TGTGCCAGCAGCCTAGGACTAGCGGGATTCAAAGATACGCAGTATTTT
TRBV28	many	TRBJ2-7	-	CASSTGSGVYEQYF	TGTGCCAGCAGTACAGGGTCAGGGGTCTACGAGCAGTACTTC
TRBV11-3	-	TRBJ2-4	TRBD1	CASSSSDRDAKNIQYF	TGTGCCAGCAGCTCCTCAGACAGGGACGCCAAAAACATTCAGTACTTC
TRBV4-3	many	TRBJ2-1	-	CASSQDTLIGGAYNEQFF	TGCGCCAGCAGCCAAGATACCCTTATAGGAGGGGCCTACAATGAGCAGTTCTTC
TRBV28	many	TRBJ2-6	-	CASSFISGANVLTF	TGTGCCAGCAGTTTTATTTCTGGGGCCAACGTCCTGACTTTC
TRBV24-1	once	TRBJ2-7	TRBD2	CATSETLAGKNEQYF	TGTGCCACCAGTGAAACTCTAGCGGGAAAGAACGAGCAGTACTTC
TRBV7-9	-	TRBJ2-7	-	CASSFPGPGYEQYF	TGTGCCAGCAGCTTCCCCGGACCCGGCTACGAGCAGTACTTC
TRBV20-1	-	TRBJ2-1	-	CSAEPLGFMNEQFF	TGCAGTGCAGAACCTCTAGGGTTCATGAATGAGCAGTTCTTC
TRBV7-6	few	TRBJ2-1	-	CASSNGNEQFF	TGTGCCAGCAGCAACGGCAATGAGCAGTTCTTC
TRBV7-2	few	TRBJ2-3	TRBD2	CASSLVWREGTDTQYF	TGTGCCAGCAGCTTAGTTTGGCGGGAGGGCACAGATACGCAGTATTTT
TRBV4-3	many	TRBJ2-1	-	CASSEGLEAYNEQFF	TGCGCCAGCAGCGAAGGGTTAGAGGCCTACAATGAGCAGTTCTTC
TRBV11-2	many	TRBJ2-5	TRBD2	CASSPGTRGYETQYF	TGTGCCAGCAGCCCAGGGACTAGAGGGTATGAGACCCAGTACTTC
TRBV11-2	many	TRBJ2-1	-	CASSLRGGLILYEQFF	TGTGCCAGCAGCTTGAGGGGGGGCCTTATCCTTTACGAGCAGTTCTTC
TRBV13	many	TRBJ1-5	-	CASSLRGVSNQPQHF	TGTGCCAGCAGCTTACGAGGGGTGAGCAATCAGCCCCAGCATTTT
TRBV4-2	many	TRBJ1-1	-	CASSLEGTGHTEAFF	TGTGCCAGCAGCCTAGAAGGGACCGGGCACACTGAAGCTTTCTTT
TRBV7-8	many	TRBJ2-7	TRBD1	CASSGLDRSFYEQYF	TGTGCCAGCAGCGGATTGGACAGGAGCTTTTACGAGCAGTACTTC
TRBV28	many	TRBJ1-2	TRBD1	CASTNDRAGYGYTF	TGTGCCAGCACCAACGACAGGGCGGGCTATGGCTACACCTTC
TRBV9	many	TRBJ2-7	TRBD1	CASSVDDRGLYEQYF	TGTGCCAGCAGCGTAGATGACAGGGGGCTCTACGAGCAGTACTTC
TRBV7-9	many	TRBJ1-2	TRBD1	CASAPGQSNYGYTF	TGTGCCAGCGCTCCGGGACAGTCTAACTATGGCTACACCTTC
TRBV7-6	few	TRBJ1-2	TRBD1	CASSLAAGPGTGENYGYTF	TGTGCCAGCAGCTTAGCAGCCGGCCCAGGGACAGGAGAGAACTATGGCTACACCTTC
TRBV9	many	TRBJ2-7	TRBD2	CASSGGLAGFYEQYF	TGTGCCAGCAGCGGGGGACTAGCGGGTTTCTACGAGCAGTACTTC
TRBV13	many	TRBJ2-1	TRBD2	CASSFAPGGPKYNEQFF	TGTGCCAGCAGCTTCGCCCCGGGAGGGCCGAAGTACAATGAGCAGTTCTTC
TRBV4-2	many	TRBJ2-7	TRBD2	CASSQGLAGRYEQYF	TGTGCCAGCAGCCAAGGGCTAGCGGGAAGGTACGAGCAGTACTTC
TRBV29-1	-	TRBJ1-1	TRBD1	CSVALTGTTEAFF	TGCAGCGTTGCCCTGACAGGGACCACTGAAGCTTTCTTT
TRBV3-1	many	TRBJ2-1	-	CASSQDRQGFHEQFF	TGTGCCAGCAGCCAAGATCGGCAGGGGTTCCATGAGCAGTTCTTC
TRBV6-5	-	TRBJ2-5	TRBD1	CASSYSSRGRRETQYF	TGTGCCAGCAGTTACTCGAGCAGGGGGCGCAGAGAGACCCAGTACTTC
TRBV29-1	-	TRBJ2-7	-	CSVVDSPSYEQYF	TGCAGCGTTGTGGACAGCCCCTCCTACGAGCAGTACTTC
TRBV12-5	few	TRBJ2-2	-	CASGFHSGELFF	TGTGCTAGTGGTTTCCATTCAGGAGAGCTGTTTTTT
TRBV5-1	many	TRBJ1-6	-	CASSLGGRQNSPLHF	TGCGCCAGCAGCTTGGGAGGACGGCAAAATTCACCCCTCCACTTT
TRBV7-8	-	TRBJ2-7	-	CASSLIHSYEQYF	TGTGCCAGCAGCTTAATTCACTCCTACGAGCAGTACTTC
TRBV11-2	many	TRBJ1-2	-	CASSSRTSYGYTF	TGTGCCAGCAGCTCACGGACTTCCTATGGCTACACCTTC
TRBV6-2/TRBV6-3	many	TRBJ2-4	-	CASRPSSFFSAKNIQYF	TGTGCCAGCAGACCCTCATCCTTTTTTTCCGCCAAAAACATTCAGTACTTC
TRBV7-9	many	TRBJ2-4	-	CASSLIPGDIQYF	TGTGCCAGCAGCTTAATCCCAGGGGACATTCAGTACTTC
TRBV12-3/TRBV12-4	-	TRBJ1-1	TRBD1	CASGDRGPFTEAFF	TGTGCCAGCGGGGACAGGGGGCCGTTCACTGAAGCTTTCTTT
TRBV5-1	many	TRBJ1-3	-	CASSLTGTGNTIYF	TGCGCCAGCAGCTTGACAGGGACTGGAAACACCATATATTTT
TRBV10-3	many	TRBJ2-5	-	CAISEGGAGETQYF	TGTGCCATCAGTGAGGGAGGGGCTGGGGAGACCCAGTACTTC
TRBV29-1	many	TRBJ1-1	TRBD1	CSGDGTDLNTEAFF	TGCAGCGGGGATGGGACAGATTTGAACACTGAAGCTTTCTTT
TRBV20-1	many	TRBJ2-7	-	CSARAPGPPTYEQYF	TGCAGTGCTAGAGCCCCTGGCCCCCCGACCTACGAGCAGTACTTC
TRBV20-1	many	TRBJ2-1	TRBD2	CSARDSGGAVEQFF	TGCAGTGCTAGGGATAGCGGGGGGGCCGTTGAGCAGTTCTTC
TRBV24-1	many	TRBJ2-3	-	CATSVTSTDTQYF	TGTGCCACCAGTGTAACAAGCACAGATACGCAGTATTTT